This T cell receptor beta chain is from a study of blood T cell repertoires in COVID-19. Turning to the study itself: T cells, B-cell-depleted T cells, or PBMCs provided the cDNA or gDNA that served as material.

Germline V gene data show CDR1 as SNHLY and CDR2 as FYNNEI. Trimming removed 5 bases from V and 7 bases from J, with 14 bases in between. The CDR3 has 13 amino acids. Sequencing was performed with immunoSEQ multiplex PCR; in TCRdb, only in-frame clones are kept and a portion is missing. The sample yields 150,000 or so clones, 75% to 90% seen once. Sequencing was carried out using peripheral blood. The chain carries TRBV2 and TRBJ1-2; D remains unclear. This TCR came from a young man with COVID-19, enrolled during active disease. DNA for the CDR3: TGTGCCAGCAGTCAACGATCAAGAGGTGGCTACACCTTC. Its translation: CASSQRSRGGYTF.